This note documents a single T cell receptor (beta chain) sequence. Antigen: not known. Germline V gives CDR1 LNHDA, CDR2 SQIVND (reference sequence). The CDR3 runs 15 residues. V was shortened by 5 bases and J by 0 bases, with 13 bases between the two germline ends. This entry belongs to a study of OX40 agonist ivuxolimab in advanced cancers. Study-wide findings and caveats: Expanded peripheral T cells had an undetermined antigen specificity.

TCRdb's table, derived via immunoSEQ multiplex PCR, lists solely in-frame clones and lacks some. The table lists around 140,000 clones, over 75% of them singletons, with about 1% in the top ten. Source: CD4+ or CD8+ T cells sorted from blood, taken in a trial of the OX40 agonist ivuxolimab. The source of this sequence is an adult with an advanced solid tumor such as melanoma, head and neck, liver or kidney cancer. This chain joins TRBV19 and TRBJ1-1; D unresolved. In DNA, the CDR3 is TGTGCCAGTAGTGTGGACGGAATAATGAACACTGAAGCTTTCTTT. Its translation: CASSVDGIMNTEAFF.